This T cell receptor beta chain derives from a study of blood T cell repertoires in COVID-19 (dated by TCRdb to 2018 to 2020). Study-wide context: Collaborator samples came from the United States, Italy and Spain and covered acute and convalescent phases of COVID-19. Where available, HLA class I and class II types were obtained from metadata supplied by the sample provider rather than from assay-based typing. Sample metadata almost always included a de-identified subject ID, COVID-19 status, age in years and sex. Deeply sampled blood TCRbeta repertoires from subjects exposed to, actively infected with, or recovered from COVID-19 were included in the dataset. Samples came from the ongoing ImmuneRACE study (first 160 participants) plus 1,254 subjects from 6 global collaborators. The material from the prospective study consisted of cDNA or gDNA derived from T cells, B-cell-depleted T cells, or PBMCs. A freely available public database, intended as a resource for researchers studying the immune response to SARS-CoV-2, is where the repertoires were released. What the work shows at the level of the full study, not this receptor alone: Clinical and demographic metadata were provided uncurated, with the amount varying by source and participant.

Participants in the prospective study were aged roughly 18 to 89 years, lived in 24 United States geographic areas, and enrolled through a virtual design. In the prospective study, cohorts were assigned on the basis of participant-reported clinical history obtained from a screening survey and a study questionnaire. In the prospective study, whole blood, serum and a nasopharyngeal or oropharyngeal swab were collected from each participant by mobile phlebotomists. Over an approximately two-month period, participants in the prospective study had the option of providing additional blood draws and questionnaires. Prospective study blood samples were shipped either frozen or at room temperature before DNA extraction. TCRbeta CDR3 regions were amplified from genomic DNA using the immunoSEQ Assay, a bias-controlled multiplex PCR. The paper's processing steps were these. The number of nucleated cells in each sample was estimated from the amplification of reference gene primers within the assay. To quantify the absolute abundance of each unique TCRbeta CDR3 rearrangement, sequence reads were collapsed and filtered. For each sample, productive Simpson clonality was calculated as the square root of Simpson's diversity index across productive rearrangements. The source is immuneACCESS, and TCRdb retained only in-frame sequences with V and J called. Part of the clones is not carried over; for the studies checked, unresolved V genes explain less than half of this, and the remainder is unexplained. The V and J calls and clone size are taken from that table; D and trimming were inferred from the DNA. The sample data list some 200,000 clones, and approximately 90% of these were observed just once. In total, the top ten clones hold around 3.5% of the sample.

The germline V gene encodes CDR1 SGHVS and CDR2 FQNEAQ. The CDR3 runs 14 residues from the cysteine to the phenylalanine. The DNA shown is the 42-base CDR3, in frame from base 1. At the junction V is shortened by 4 bases and J by 5 bases; bases outside the gene matches: 2. This clone was seen only once. Its antigen is currently not known. There are no base qualities to consult, and no much larger clone falls within one base. The source of this sequence is a woman aged 40 to 50 with acute COVID-19. Sequencing input: PBMCs or T cells enriched from blood (not recorded which). In this chain, TRBV7-8 is recombined with TRBJ1-1; TRBD1 agrees with 12 junctional bases. The CDR3 protein is CASSWDRGRTEAFF. The nucleotides read TGTGCCAGCAGCTGGGACAGGGGGCGTACTGAAGCTTTCTTT.